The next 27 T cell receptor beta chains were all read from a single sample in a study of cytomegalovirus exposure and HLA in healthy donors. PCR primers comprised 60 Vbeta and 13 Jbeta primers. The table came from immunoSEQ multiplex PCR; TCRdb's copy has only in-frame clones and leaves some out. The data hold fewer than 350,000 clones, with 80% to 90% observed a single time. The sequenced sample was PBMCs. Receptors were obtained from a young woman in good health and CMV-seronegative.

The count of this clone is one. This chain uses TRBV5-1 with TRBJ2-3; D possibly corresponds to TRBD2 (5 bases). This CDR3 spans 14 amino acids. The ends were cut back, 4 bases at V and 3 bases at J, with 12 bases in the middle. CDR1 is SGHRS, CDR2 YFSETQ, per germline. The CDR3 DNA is TGCGCCAGCAGCCCCCGGACTGATACAGATACGCAGTATTTT. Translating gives CASSPRTDTDTQYF.

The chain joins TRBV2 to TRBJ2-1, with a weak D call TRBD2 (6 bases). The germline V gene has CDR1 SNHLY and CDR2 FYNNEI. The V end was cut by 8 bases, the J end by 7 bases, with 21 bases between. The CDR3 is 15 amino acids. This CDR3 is CASCVGGVLGNEQFF. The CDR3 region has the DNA TGTGCCAGCTGCGTGGGAGGTGTCCTAGGGAATGAGCAGTTCTTC.

The CDR3 protein is CASSQGQGYVYTF. The CDR3 bases are TGTGCCAGCAGCCAGGGACAGGGGTACGTCTACACCTTC. The J gene is TRBJ1-2, the V gene TRBV7-9; 10 bases agree with TRBD1. The CDR3 is 13 amino acids. Trimming removed 5 bases from V and 10 bases from J; junction bases left unmatched: 7. The V gene's germline CDR1 is SEHNR and CDR2 FQNEAQ (reference sequence). Full variable domain (outside the CDR3, taken from reference TRBV7-9 and TRBJ1-2): DTGVSQNPRHKITKRGQNVTFRCDPISEHNRLYWYRQTLGQGPEFLTYFQNEAQLEKSRLLSDRFSAERPKGSFSTLEIQRTEQGDSAMYLCASSQGQGYVYTFGSGTRLTVV.

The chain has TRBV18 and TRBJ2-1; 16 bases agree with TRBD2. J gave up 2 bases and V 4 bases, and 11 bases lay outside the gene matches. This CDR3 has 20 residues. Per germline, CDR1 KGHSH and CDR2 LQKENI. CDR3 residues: CASSRATGTSGGAPYNEQFF. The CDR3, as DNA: TGTGCCAGCTCACGCGCTACCGGGACTAGCGGGGGGGCCCCCTACAATGAGCAGTTCTTC.

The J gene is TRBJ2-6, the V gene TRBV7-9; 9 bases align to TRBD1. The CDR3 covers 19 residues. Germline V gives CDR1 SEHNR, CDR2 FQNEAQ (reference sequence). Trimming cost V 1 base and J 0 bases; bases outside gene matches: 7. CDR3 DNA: TGTGCCAGCAGCTTAGTGCGTGGGACAGGGAGCTCTGGGGCCAACGTCCTGACTTTC. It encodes CASSLVRGTGSSGANVLTF.

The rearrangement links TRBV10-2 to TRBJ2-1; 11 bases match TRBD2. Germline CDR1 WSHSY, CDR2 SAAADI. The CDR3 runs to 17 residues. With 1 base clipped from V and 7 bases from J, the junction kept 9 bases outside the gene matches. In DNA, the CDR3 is TGCGCCAGCAGTGAGTTCACTAGCGGGGGCCTAGGGAATGAGCAGTTCTTC. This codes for CASSEFTSGGLGNEQFF.

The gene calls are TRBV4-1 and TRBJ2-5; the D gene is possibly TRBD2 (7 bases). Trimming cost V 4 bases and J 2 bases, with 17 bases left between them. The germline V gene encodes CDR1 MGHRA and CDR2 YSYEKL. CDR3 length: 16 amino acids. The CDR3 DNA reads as TGCGCCAGCAGCCTAAGGGCGGGGGCGGGGCAAGAGACCCAGTACTTC. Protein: CASSLRAGAGQETQYF.

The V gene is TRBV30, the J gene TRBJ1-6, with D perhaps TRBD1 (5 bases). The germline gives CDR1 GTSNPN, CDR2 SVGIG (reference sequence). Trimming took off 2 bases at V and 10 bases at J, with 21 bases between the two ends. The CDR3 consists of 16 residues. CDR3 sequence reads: CAWSNLGRRGRSPLHF. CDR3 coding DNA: TGTGCCTGGAGTAACTTAGGCAGGCGGGGCAGGTCACCCCTCCACTTT.

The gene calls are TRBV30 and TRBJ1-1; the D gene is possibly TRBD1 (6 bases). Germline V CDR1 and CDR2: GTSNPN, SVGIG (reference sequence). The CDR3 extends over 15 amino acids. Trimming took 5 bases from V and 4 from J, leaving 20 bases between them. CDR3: CAWSGTPRTFTEAFF. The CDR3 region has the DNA TGTGCCTGGTCAGGGACACCTAGGACCTTCACTGAAGCTTTCTTT. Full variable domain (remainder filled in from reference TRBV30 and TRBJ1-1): SQTIHQWPATLVQPVGSPLSLECTVEGTSNPNLYWYRQAAGRGLQLLFYSVGIGQISSEVPQNLSASRPQDRQFILSSKKLLLSDSGFYLCAWSGTPRTFTEAFFGQGTRLTVV.

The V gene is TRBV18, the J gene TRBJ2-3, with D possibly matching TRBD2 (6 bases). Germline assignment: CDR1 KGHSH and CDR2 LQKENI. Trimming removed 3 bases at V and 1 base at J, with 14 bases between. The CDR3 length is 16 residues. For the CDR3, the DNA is TGTGCCAGCTCACCGGGGAGCCGCGGGGGCACAGATACGCAGTATTTT. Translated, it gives CASSPGSRGGTDTQYF.

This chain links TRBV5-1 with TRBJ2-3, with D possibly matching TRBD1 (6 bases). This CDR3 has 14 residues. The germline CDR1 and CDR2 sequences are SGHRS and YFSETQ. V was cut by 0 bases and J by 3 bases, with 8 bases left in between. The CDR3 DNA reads TGCGCCAGCAGCTTGGAGCAGGGGACAGATACGCAGTATTTT. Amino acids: CASSLEQGTDTQYF.

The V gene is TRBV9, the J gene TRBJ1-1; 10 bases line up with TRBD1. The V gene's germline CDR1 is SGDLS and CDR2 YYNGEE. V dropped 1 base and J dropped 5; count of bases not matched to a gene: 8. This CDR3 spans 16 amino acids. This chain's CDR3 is CASSVTADRGFTEAFF. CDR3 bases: TGTGCCAGCAGCGTAACCGCGGACAGGGGGTTTACTGAAGCTTTCTTT.

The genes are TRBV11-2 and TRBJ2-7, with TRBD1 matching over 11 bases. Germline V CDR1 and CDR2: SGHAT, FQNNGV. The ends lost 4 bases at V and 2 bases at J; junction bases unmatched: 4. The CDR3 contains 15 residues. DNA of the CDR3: TGTGCCAGCAGCTCAAGGGACAGGGGGACCTACGAGCAGTACTTC. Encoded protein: CASSSRDRGTYEQYF.

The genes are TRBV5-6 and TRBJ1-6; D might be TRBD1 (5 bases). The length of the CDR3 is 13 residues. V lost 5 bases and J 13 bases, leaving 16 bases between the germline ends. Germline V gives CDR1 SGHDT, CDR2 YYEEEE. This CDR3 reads CASRTGVGGPLHF. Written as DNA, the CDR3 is TGTGCCAGCAGGACTGGGGTCGGGGGGCCCCTCCACTTT. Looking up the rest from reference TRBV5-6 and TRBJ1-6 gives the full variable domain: DAGVTQSPTHLIKTRGQQVTLRCSPKSGHDTVSWYQQALGQGPQFIFQYYEEEERQRGNFPDRFSGHQFPNYSSELNVNALLLGDSALYLCASRTGVGGPLHFGNGTRLTVT.

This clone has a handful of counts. The CDR3 loop reads CAWSEVGLAGGPGEQFF. CDR3 sequence (DNA): TGTGCCTGGAGTGAGGTCGGGCTAGCGGGGGGGCCGGGTGAGCAGTTCTTC. This chain connects TRBV30 to TRBJ2-1; TRBD2 matches 12 bases. This CDR3 region has 17 residues. Germline V gene sequence: CDR1 GTSNPN, CDR2 SVGIG (reference sequence). The trim removed 1 base at V and 9 bases at J, leaving 13 bases unmatched.

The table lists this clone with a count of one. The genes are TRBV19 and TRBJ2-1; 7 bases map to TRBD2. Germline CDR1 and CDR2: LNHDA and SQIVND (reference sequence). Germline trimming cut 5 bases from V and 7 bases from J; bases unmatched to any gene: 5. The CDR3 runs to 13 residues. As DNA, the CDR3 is TGTGCCAGTAGTGGACTAGAGTGGAATGAGCAGTTCTTC. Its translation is CASSGLEWNEQFF.

The CDR3 protein is CASSSGLAGGWGNEQFF. CDR3 bases: TGCGCCAGCAGCTCGGGACTAGCGGGGGGGTGGGGCAATGAGCAGTTCTTC. The rearrangement uses TRBV10-1 and TRBJ2-1, with TRBD2 matching over 16 bases. Looked up from germline, CDR1 is WNHNN and CDR2 is SYGVQD (reference sequence). The CDR3 is 17 residues long. With V trimmed by 6 bases and J by 6 bases, 8 bases remained unmatched.

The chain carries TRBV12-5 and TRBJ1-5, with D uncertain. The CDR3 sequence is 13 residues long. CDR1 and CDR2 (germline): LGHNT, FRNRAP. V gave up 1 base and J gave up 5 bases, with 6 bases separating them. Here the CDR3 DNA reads TGTGCTAGTGGTTTGGGAGAACATCAGCCCCAGCATTTT. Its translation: CASGLGEHQPQHF.

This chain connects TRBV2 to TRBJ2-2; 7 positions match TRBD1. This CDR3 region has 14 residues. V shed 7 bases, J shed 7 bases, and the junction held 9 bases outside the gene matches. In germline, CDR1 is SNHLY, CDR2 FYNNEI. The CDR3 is CASKTGESDGELFF. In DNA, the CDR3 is TGTGCCAGCAAAACAGGGGAAAGTGACGGGGAGCTGTTTTTT.

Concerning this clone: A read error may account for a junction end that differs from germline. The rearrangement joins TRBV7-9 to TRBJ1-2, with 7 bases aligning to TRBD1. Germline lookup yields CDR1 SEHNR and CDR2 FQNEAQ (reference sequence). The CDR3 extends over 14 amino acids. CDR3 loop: CSSSLAGGNYGYTF. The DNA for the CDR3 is TGTTCCAGCAGCTTAGCAGGGGGTAACTATGGCTACACCTTC. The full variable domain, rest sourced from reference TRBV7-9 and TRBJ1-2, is DTGVSQNPRHKITKRGQNVTFRCDPISEHNRLYWYRQTLGQGPEFLTYFQNEAQLEKSRLLSDRFSAERPKGSFSTLEIQRTEQGDSAMYLCSSSLAGGNYGYTFGSGTRLTVV.

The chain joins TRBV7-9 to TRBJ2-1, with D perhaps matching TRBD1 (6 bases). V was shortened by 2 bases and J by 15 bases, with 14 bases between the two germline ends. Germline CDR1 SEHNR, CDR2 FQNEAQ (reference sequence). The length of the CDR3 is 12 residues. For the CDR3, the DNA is TGTGCCAGCAGCTTATCGCTCCAGGGGTCGTTCTTC. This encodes CASSLSLQGSFF.

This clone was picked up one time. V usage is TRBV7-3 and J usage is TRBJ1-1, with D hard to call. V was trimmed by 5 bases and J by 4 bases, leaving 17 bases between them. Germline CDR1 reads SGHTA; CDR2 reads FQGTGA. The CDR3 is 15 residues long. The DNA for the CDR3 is TGTGCCAGCAGCCCCGATGCCGGGTACGGCACTGAAGCTTTCTTT. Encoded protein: CASSPDAGYGTEAFF. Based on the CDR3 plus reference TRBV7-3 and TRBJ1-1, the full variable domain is GAGVSQTPSNKVTEKGKYVELRCDPISGHTALYWYRQSLGQGPEFLIYFQGTGAADDSGLPNDRFFAVRPEGSVSTLKIQRTERGDSAVYLCASSPDAGYGTEAFFGQGTRLTVV.

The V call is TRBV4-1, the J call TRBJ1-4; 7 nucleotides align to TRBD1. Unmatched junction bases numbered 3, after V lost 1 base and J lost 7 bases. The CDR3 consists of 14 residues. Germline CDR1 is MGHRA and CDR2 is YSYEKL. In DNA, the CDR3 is TGCGCCAGCAGCCAAGGTGGGGACAGTGAAAAACTGTTTTTT. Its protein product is CASSQGGDSEKLFF.

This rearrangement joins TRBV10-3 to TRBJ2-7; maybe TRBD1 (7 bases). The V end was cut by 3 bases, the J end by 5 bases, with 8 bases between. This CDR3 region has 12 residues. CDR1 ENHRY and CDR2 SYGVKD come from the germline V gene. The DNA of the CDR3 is TGTGCCATCAGTGACAGGGGGGACGAGCAGTACTTC. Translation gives CAISDRGDEQYF.

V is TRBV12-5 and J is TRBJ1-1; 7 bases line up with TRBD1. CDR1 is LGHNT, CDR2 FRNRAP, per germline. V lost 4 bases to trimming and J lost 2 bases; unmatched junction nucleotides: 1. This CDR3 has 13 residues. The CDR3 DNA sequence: TGTGCTAGTGGTTGGACAGGAAACACTGAAGCTTTCTTT. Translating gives CASGWTGNTEAFF.

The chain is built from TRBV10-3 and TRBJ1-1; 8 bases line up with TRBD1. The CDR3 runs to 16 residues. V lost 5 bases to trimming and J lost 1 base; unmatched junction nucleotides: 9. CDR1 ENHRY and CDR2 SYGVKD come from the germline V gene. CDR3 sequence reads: CAISSIFGTGNTEAFF. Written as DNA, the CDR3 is TGTGCCATCAGTTCGATCTTCGGGACAGGGAACACTGAAGCTTTCTTT.

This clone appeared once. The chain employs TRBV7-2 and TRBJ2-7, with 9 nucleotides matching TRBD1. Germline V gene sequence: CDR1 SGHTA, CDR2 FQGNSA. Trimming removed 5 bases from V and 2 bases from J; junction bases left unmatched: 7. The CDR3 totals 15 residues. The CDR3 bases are TGTGCCAGCAGCAGGATAGGACAGGGGCCCTACGAGCAGTACTTC. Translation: CASSRIGQGPYEQYF.